The 24 T cell receptor beta chains in this list originate from one sample, sequenced in a study of immune cell composition in non-small cell lung cancer. The normal lung sample lay at least 3 cm, and maximally far, from the tumour. Repertoires were generated with immunoSEQ multiplex PCR, while TCRdb's copy carries only in-frame clones and drops some. The data show about 16,000 clones, more than 60% seen once. These data were also filed under a second study, of CD4 T cells in lung cancer.

The sequenced material came from non-adjacent lung tissue. The receptors come from a human donor with non-small cell lung cancer.

The chain links TRBV19 to TRBJ1-6; D call uncertain. The germline gives CDR1 LNHDA, CDR2 SQIVND (reference sequence). The CDR3 length is 13 residues. V shed 10 bases and J shed 9 bases, with 16 bases lying between them. Here the CDR3 reads CATQGDRSSPLHF. CDR3 DNA sequence: TGTGCCACCCAAGGAGATCGGAGTTCACCCCTCCACTTT.

CDR3 coding DNA: TGTGCCAGCTCACCACCACAGGGGGGTCAGCCCCAGCATTTT. Translated: CASSPPQGGQPQHF. V is TRBV18 and J is TRBJ1-5; 8 nucleotides match TRBD1. The CDR3 loop spans 14 amino acids. With V trimmed by 0 bases and J by 6 bases, 1 base remained unmatched. Germline values: CDR1 KGHSH, CDR2 LQKENI.

The J gene is TRBJ1-1, the V gene TRBV27; D not resolved. The CDR3 covers 13 residues. Germline V gene sequence: CDR1 MNHEY, CDR2 SMNVEV (reference sequence). V dropped 0 bases and J dropped 3 bases, with 5 bases sitting between them. The CDR3 DNA is TGTGCCAGCAGTTTATCGATATACACTGAAGCTTTCTTT. Protein: CASSLSIYTEAFF.

This clone was seen a single time. V and J are TRBV27 and TRBJ2-5; the match to TRBD2 covers 9 bases. This CDR3 region has 15 residues. Germline values: CDR1 MNHEY, CDR2 SMNVEV (reference sequence). V trimming: 6 bases; J trimming: 1 base; junction bases outside the gene matches: 6. CDR3 sequence: CASRTGLAAQETQYF. In DNA form, the CDR3 reads TGTGCCAGCAGGACGGGACTAGCAGCCCAAGAGACCCAGTACTTC.

This chain connects TRBV5-1 to TRBJ2-1, with D tentatively TRBD1 (5 bases). Germline CDR1 SGHRS, CDR2 YFSETQ. Trimming removed 1 base at V and 5 bases at J, with 16 bases between. The CDR3 runs to 16 residues. In nucleotides, the CDR3 is TGCGCCAGCAGCTTGACTTTTTGGCAGGGTAACAATGAGCAGTTCTTC. The encoded protein is CASSLTFWQGNNEQFF.

The chain links TRBV7-9 to TRBJ1-2, with D tentatively TRBD1 (6 bases). Germline V lookup: CDR1 SEHNR, CDR2 FQNEAQ (reference sequence). CDR3 length: 14 amino acids. The V end was cut by 1 base, the J end by 8 bases, with 14 bases between. The CDR3 loop is CASSLVAGAEGYTF. The CDR3 coding sequence is TGTGCCAGCAGCTTAGTGGCAGGGGCCGAGGGCTACACCTTC.

This chain joins TRBV5-1 and TRBJ2-1; 11 nucleotides align to TRBD2. This CDR3 region has 16 residues. With V trimmed by 2 bases and J by 12 bases, 13 bases remained unmatched. Germline CDR1 SGHRS, CDR2 YFSETQ. This CDR3 is CASSFLAGGPLKGQFF. The CDR3 region has the DNA TGCGCCAGCAGCTTTCTAGCGGGGGGACCATTAAAGGGGCAGTTCTTC.

This clone was counted once. The chain joins TRBV14 to TRBJ1-4; no clear D gene. This CDR3 spans 12 amino acids. Deletions cut 2 bases from V and 14 bases from J, with 12 bases between. Per germline, CDR1 SGHDN and CDR2 FVKESK. CDR3 sequence (DNA): TGTGCCAGCAGCCAATCAGGACGAGTGCTGTTTTTT. Encoded protein: CASSQSGRVLFF.

The J gene is TRBJ1-6, the V gene TRBV5-1; 7 bases line up with TRBD1. The CDR3 length is 15 residues. CDR1 and CDR2 from the germline V gene are SGHRS and YFSETQ. V shed 2 bases and J 7 bases; nucleotides not matched to a gene: 6. CDR3 region: CASSFGTDGNSPLHF. Here the CDR3 DNA reads TGCGCCAGCAGCTTCGGGACAGACGGAAATTCACCCCTCCACTTT.

The chain recombines TRBV27 with TRBJ2-3; D unclear. The V and J ends lost 6 bases and 5 bases respectively, with 15 bases between them. Germline V lookup: CDR1 MNHEY, CDR2 SMNVEV (reference sequence). This CDR3 has 14 residues. The CDR3 region is CASRTSLGGDTQYF. In nucleotides, the CDR3 is TGTGCCAGCAGGACTTCGCTGGGTGGAGATACGCAGTATTTT.

This sequence joins TRBV15 and TRBJ2-3, with no clear D. Germline V lookup: CDR1 LNHNV, CDR2 YYDKDF (reference sequence). CDR3 length: 14 amino acids. Between the trimmed V and J ends, which lost 6 bases and 3 bases, there was a span of 13 bases. The CDR3 region is CATRPRQSTDTQYF. CDR3 nucleotides: TGTGCCACCAGGCCTAGGCAGTCAACAGATACGCAGTATTTT.

With regard to this clone: One end of the junction varies from germline; a read error may be responsible. The chain joins TRBV30 to TRBJ1-1, with D unclear. Per the germline V gene, CDR1 is GTSNPN and CDR2 is SVGIG (reference sequence). CDR3 length equals 13 residues. DNA of the CDR3: TGTGCCTGGAGTGTTGGCGGGAACGCTGAAGCTTTCTTT. Translated, it gives CAWSVGGNAEAFF.

V usage is TRBV11-3 and J usage is TRBJ1-1, with a weak D call TRBD1 (5 bases). This CDR3 is 14 amino acids long. Germline CDR1 and CDR2: SGHNT and YENEEA. The germline V and J ends were trimmed by 5 bases and 8 bases, with 18 bases remaining between them. In DNA form, the CDR3 reads TGTGCCAGCAGCCGAAGGGACCGAGGGAACGAAGCTTTCTTT. This codes for CASSRRDRGNEAFF.

A single count supports this clone. The V and J genes are TRBV5-4 and TRBJ2-5; 12 bases fit TRBD2. The germline V gene has CDR1 SGHNT and CDR2 YYREEE (reference sequence). The ends lost 2 bases at V and 2 bases at J; junction bases unmatched: 4. The CDR3 has 16 amino acids. Here the CDR3 DNA reads TGTGCCAGCAGCTTAAAGACTAGCGGGGGTCAAGAGACCCAGTACTTC. Residues: CASSLKTSGGQETQYF.

This clone appeared a single time. The rearrangement links TRBV11-3 to TRBJ2-3, with 9 nucleotides matching TRBD1. Germline CDR1 and CDR2: SGHNT and YENEEA. The CDR3 totals 15 residues. The V and J ends lost 4 bases and 1 base, in that order; junction bases with no gene match: 3. CDR3 region: CASSYWTGGTDTQYF. CDR3 in DNA: TGTGCCAGCAGCTACTGGACAGGGGGCACAGATACGCAGTATTTT.

The CDR3 is CASSPKTNTEAFF. CDR3 DNA sequence: TGTGCCAGCAGTCCCAAGACGAACACTGAAGCTTTCTTT. The V gene is TRBV6-5, the J gene TRBJ1-1; D remains unclear. CDR1 and CDR2 from the germline V gene are MNHEY and SVGAGI. The CDR3 spans 13 residues. Deletions cut 5 bases from V and 1 base from J, with 8 bases between.

The chain uses TRBV7-9 and TRBJ2-2; D is perhaps TRBD1 (6 bases). CDR3 length: 14 residues. V lost 11 bases and J lost 0, with 13 bases in between. CDR1 is SEHNR and CDR2 is FQNEAQ in the germline V gene (reference sequence). CDR3 in DNA: TGTGCCCCCGGGACACCTACGAACACCGGGGAGCTGTTTTTT. Translation: CAPGTPTNTGELFF.

On this clone itself: A far larger clone is one base from this, pointing to a likely read error. V and J are TRBV5-8 and TRBJ2-2, with TRBD1 identical over 7 bases. V lost 4 bases to trimming and J lost 4 bases; unmatched junction nucleotides: 10. Per germline, CDR1 SGHTS and CDR2 YDEGEE. The CDR3 extends over 16 amino acids. CDR3 protein: CASSQEGQPGTGELFF. The DNA for the CDR3 is TGTGCCAGCAGCCAAGAGGGACAGCCGGGCACCGGGGAGCTGTTTTTT.

This clone is large within its sample. This sequence joins TRBV2 and TRBJ2-1; 8 bases are shared with TRBD2. CDR3 length: 16 amino acids. Germline V gene lookup returns CDR1 SNHLY and CDR2 FYNNEI. The trim removed 3 bases at V and 6 bases at J, leaving 10 bases unmatched. This CDR3 reads CASSEQLAEGSNEQFF. In DNA, the CDR3 is TGTGCCAGCAGTGAGCAACTAGCGGAAGGAAGCAATGAGCAGTTCTTC.

By sample fraction, this clone is medium-sized. CDR3 amino acids: CASSLPSSYGYTF. As DNA, the CDR3 is TGTGCCAGCAGCTTGCCAAGTAGCTATGGCTACACCTTC. The genes are TRBV5-6 and TRBJ1-2, with unresolved D. Germline V gives CDR1 SGHDT, CDR2 YYEEEE. V lost 1 base, J lost 4 bases, and 8 bases lay in between. The CDR3 contains 13 residues.

V is TRBV7-2 and J is TRBJ2-5; D is perhaps TRBD1 (7 bases). Germline lookup yields CDR1 SGHTA and CDR2 FQGNSA. V was shortened by 5 bases and J by 4 bases, with 17 bases between the two germline ends. This CDR3 region has 15 residues. CDR3 bases: TGTGCCAGCAGCCCACAGGGGAGGCGTGGAGAGACCCAGTACTTC. Translation: CASSPQGRRGETQYF. The entire variable domain, with the rest obtained from reference TRBV7-2 and TRBJ2-5, is as follows: GAGVSQSPSNKVTEKGKDVELRCDPISGHTALYWYRQSLGQGLEFLIYFQGNSAPDKSGLPSDRFSAERTGGSVSTLTIQRTQQEDSAVYLCASSPQGRRGETQYFGPGTRLLVL.

V is TRBV14 and J is TRBJ1-5; the D gene is possibly TRBD1 (6 bases). Trimming took 7 bases from V and 0 from J, leaving 16 bases between them. Per germline, CDR1 SGHDN and CDR2 FVKESK. The CDR3 loop spans 16 amino acids. The DNA of the CDR3 is TGTGCCAGCACCGATGGACAGCTACATAGCAATCAGCCCCAGCATTTT. Amino acid sequence: CASTDGQLHSNQPQHF.

The V call is TRBV4-1, the J call TRBJ1-4; D is unresolved. This CDR3 is 15 amino acids long. V dropped 0 bases and J dropped 1 base, with 6 bases sitting between them. Germline CDR1 and CDR2: MGHRA and YSYEKL. The CDR3 DNA is TGCGCCAGCAGCCAAGATGTAAGAACTAATGAAAAACTGTTTTTT. Its protein product is CASSQDVRTNEKLFF.

The chain couples TRBV9 to TRBJ1-2; D is unresolved. There are 13 residues in the CDR3. Per the germline V gene, CDR1 is SGDLS and CDR2 is YYNGEE. The V end was cut by 0 bases, the J end by 6 bases, with 9 bases between. The CDR3: CASSVEGFHGYTF. The CDR3 region has the DNA TGTGCCAGCAGCGTAGAAGGATTCCATGGCTACACCTTC.